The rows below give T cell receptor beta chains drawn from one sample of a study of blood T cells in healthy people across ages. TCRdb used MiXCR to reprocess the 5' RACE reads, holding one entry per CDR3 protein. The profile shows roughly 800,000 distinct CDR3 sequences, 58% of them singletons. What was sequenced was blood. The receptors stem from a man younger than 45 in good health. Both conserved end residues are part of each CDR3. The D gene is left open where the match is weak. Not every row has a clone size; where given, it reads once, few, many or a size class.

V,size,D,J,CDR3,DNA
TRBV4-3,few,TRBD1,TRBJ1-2,CASSQGQGASDYGYTF,TGCGCCAGCAGCCAAGGCCAGGGGGCCTCCGACTATGGCTACACCTTC
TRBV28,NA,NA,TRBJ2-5,CASSFKALQETQYF,TGTGCCAGCAGTTTCAAGGCGCTTCAAGAGACCCAGTACTTC
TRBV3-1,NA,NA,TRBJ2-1,CASSHLDEEDSYNEQFF,TGTGCCAGCAGCCATTTGGATGAGGAAGACTCCTACAATGAGCAGTTCTTC
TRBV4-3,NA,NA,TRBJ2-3,CASSQAQRTDTQYF,TGCGCCAGCAGCCAAGCGCAGCGCACAGATACGCAGTATTTT
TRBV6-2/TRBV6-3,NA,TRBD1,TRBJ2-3,CASRPGTGVNADTQYF,TGTGCCAGCCGTCCCGGGACAGGGGTAAATGCAGATACGCAGTATTTT
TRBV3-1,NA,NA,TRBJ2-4,CASTGTAKNIQYF,TGTGCCAGCACCGGCACAGCCAAAAACATTCAGTACTTC
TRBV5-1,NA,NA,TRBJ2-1,CASRPSRNEQFF,TGCGCCAGCAGGCCTTCGAGGAATGAGCAGTTCTTC
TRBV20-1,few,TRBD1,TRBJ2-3,CSASNTGESDTQYF,TGCAGTGCTTCTAATACAGGGGAATCAGATACGCAGTATTTT
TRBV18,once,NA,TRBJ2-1,CASSPPTWRENNEQFF,TGTGCCAGCTCACCACCAACATGGAGGGAAAACAATGAGCAGTTCTTC
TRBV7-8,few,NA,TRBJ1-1,CASSLEGANTEAFF,TGTGCCAGCAGCTTAGAGGGAGCCAACACTGAAGCTTTCTTT
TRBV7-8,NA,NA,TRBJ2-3,CATGGADTQYF,TGTGCCACCGGCGGAGCAGATACGCAGTATTTT
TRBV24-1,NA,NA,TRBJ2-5,CATSDPPRTTLLRETQYF,TGTGCCACCAGTGATCCACCTCGGACAACCCTCTTAAGAGAGACCCAGTACTTC
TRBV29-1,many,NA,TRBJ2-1,CSVDYGDEQFF,TGCAGCGTTGATTATGGGGATGAGCAGTTCTTC
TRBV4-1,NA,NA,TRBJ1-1,CASSQDPGRQDMNTEAFF,TGCGCCAGCAGCCAAGATCCAGGCCGACAGGACATGAACACTGAAGCTTTCTTT
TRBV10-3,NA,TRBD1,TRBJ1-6,CAIGQGQSPLHF,TGTGCCATAGGACAGGGCCAATCACCCCTCCACTTT
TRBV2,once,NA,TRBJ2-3,CASSALTYTQYF,TGTGCCAGCAGTGCCCTAACATATACGCAGTATTTT
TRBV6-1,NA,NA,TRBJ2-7,CASRIGQAPNEQYF,TGTGCCAGCAGGATAGGTCAGGCCCCCAATGAGCAGTACTTC
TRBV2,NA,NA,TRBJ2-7,CASSDWRNEKFF,TGTGCCAGCAGTGACTGGAGGAATGAGAAGTTCTTC
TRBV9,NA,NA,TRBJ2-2,CASSVIGGVGELFF,TGTGCCAGCAGCGTAATTGGGGGTGTCGGGGAGCTGTTTTTT
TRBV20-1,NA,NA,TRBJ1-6,CSARGSSGFSPLHF,TGCAGTGCTAGAGGGTCCTCAGGCTTTTCACCCCTCCACTTT
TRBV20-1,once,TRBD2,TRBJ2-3,CSARPTTGTSGSVDTQYF,TGCAGTGCTAGGCCAACGACAGGGACTAGCGGGAGTGTAGATACGCAGTATTTT
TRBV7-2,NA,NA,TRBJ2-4,CASSTRGMLAKNIQYF,TGTGCCAGCAGCACCAGGGGAATGCTAGCCAAAAACATTCAGTACTTC
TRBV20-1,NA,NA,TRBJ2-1,CSARKESYNEQFF,TGCAGTGCTAGAAAAGAGTCCTACAATGAGCAGTTCTTC
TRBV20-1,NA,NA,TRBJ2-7,CSARPQGRGYNEQYF,TGCAGTGCTAGACCTCAGGGAAGGGGTTACAATGAGCAGTACTTC
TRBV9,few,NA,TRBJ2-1,CASSVDRNNEQFF,TGTGCCAGCAGCGTAGACAGAAACAATGAGCAGTTCTTC
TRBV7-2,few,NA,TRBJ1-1,CASSPQVGQNTEAFF,TGTGCCAGCAGCCCCCAAGTCGGGCAGAACACTGAAGCTTTCTTT
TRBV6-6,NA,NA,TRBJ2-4,CASSGRTGLNIQYF,TGTGCCAGCAGCGGGAGGACAGGGCTAAACATTCAGTACTTC
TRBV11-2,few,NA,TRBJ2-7,CASSFQGLGQYF,TGTGCCAGCAGCTTCCAGGGTTTGGGGCAGTACTTC
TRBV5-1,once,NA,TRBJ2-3,CASSQDPIRTDTQYF,TGCGCCAGCTCCCAAGATCCTATTCGCACAGATACGCAGTATTTT
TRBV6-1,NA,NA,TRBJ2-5,CASSESLGRLGETQYF,TGTGCCAGCAGTGAATCCTTAGGCAGGTTGGGGGAGACCCAGTACTTC
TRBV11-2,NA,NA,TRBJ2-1,CASSLDPRFDEQFF,TGTGCCAGCAGCTTAGATCCGAGATTCGATGAGCAGTTCTTC
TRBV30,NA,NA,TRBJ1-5,CAWRASGDQPQHF,TGTGCCTGGAGAGCCTCAGGAGATCAGCCCCAGCATTTT
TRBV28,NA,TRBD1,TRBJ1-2,CASTTPGTELTYGYTF,TGTGCCAGCACCACACCCGGGACAGAGCTTACCTATGGCTACACCTTC
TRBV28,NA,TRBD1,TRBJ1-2,CASGRDRGNYGYTF,TGTGCCAGCGGCCGGGACAGGGGGAACTATGGCTACACCTTC
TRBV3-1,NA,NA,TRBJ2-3,CASRHLSTDTQYF,TGTGCCAGCAGGCATCTATCCACAGATACGCAGTATTTT